This TCR beta chain emerged from a study of vaccination and CD4 T cells after COVID-19. Documented treatment: roughly nine-day PBMC culture with coronavirus spike peptide pools or control peptides (ViraFEST assay). In the case of this clonotype: No antigen is known for it.

Sequencing of cultured CD4+ T cell DNA used the Oncomine TCR Beta short-read assay. TCRdb used MiXCR to reprocess the PCR reads, holding one entry per CDR3 protein. The sample comprises about 7,800 distinct CDR3 sequences, roughly 50% of which are singletons, and around a third rests with the top ten. The sequence came from a human donor who had recovered from COVID-19. The sample was CD4+ T cells from blood, cultured in vitro.

The CDR3 DNA reads as TGTGCCAGCAGTCAACGTACCGGGACAGGGGTCCCCTCGAACTATGGCTACACCTTC. It is translated as CASSQRTGTGVPSNYGYTF. The V and J genes are TRBV6-2 or TRBV6-3 and TRBJ1-2; 10 nucleotides match TRBD1. Germline V lookup: CDR1 MNHEY, CDR2 SVGEGT. There are 19 residues in the CDR3. The V segment lost 5 bases and the J segment 2 bases; nucleotides outside the gene matches: 17.